This T cell receptor beta chain appears in the sequencing data of a study of blood T cell repertoires in COVID-19. V dropped 6 bases and J dropped 3; count of bases not matched to a gene: 2. This CDR3 is built from 11 residues. Germline CDR1 is SQVTM and CDR2 is ANQGSEA. Measured with immunoSEQ multiplex PCR; TCRdb has only the in-frame clones, and not every one. The sample includes about 120,000 clones, 88% of them seen just once. The sample holds one count of this clone. Other nucleotide sequences from this sample produce the same CDR3. The sample was peripheral blood. This clonotype was sampled from a woman of 80 years or more with acute or convalescent COVID-19. The V gene is TRBV29-1, the J gene TRBJ2-7; the match to TRBD1 covers 7 bases. CDR3 sequence: CSVRDSYEQYF. As DNA, the CDR3 is TGCAGCGTCCGGGACAGCTACGAGCAGTACTTC.